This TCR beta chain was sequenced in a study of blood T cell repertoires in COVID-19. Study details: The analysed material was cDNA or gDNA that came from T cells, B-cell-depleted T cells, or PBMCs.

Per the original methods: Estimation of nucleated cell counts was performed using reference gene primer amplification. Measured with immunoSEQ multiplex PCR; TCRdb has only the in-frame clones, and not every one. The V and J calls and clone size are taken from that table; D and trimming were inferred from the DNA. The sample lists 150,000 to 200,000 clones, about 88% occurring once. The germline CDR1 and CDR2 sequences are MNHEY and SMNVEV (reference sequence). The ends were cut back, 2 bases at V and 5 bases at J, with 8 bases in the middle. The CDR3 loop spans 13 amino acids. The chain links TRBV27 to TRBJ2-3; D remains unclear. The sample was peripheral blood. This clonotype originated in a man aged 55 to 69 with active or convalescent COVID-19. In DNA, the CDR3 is TGTGCCAGCAGTTTAACTTGGAGAGATACGCAGTATTTT. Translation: CASSLTWRDTQYF.